The present entry profiles one TCR beta chain with its context. Trimming took 3 bases from V and 4 from J, leaving 19 bases between them. The CDR3 consists of 16 residues. In germline, CDR1 is SGHNT, CDR2 YYREEE (reference sequence). TCRdb keeps only in-frame clones here, not all; method: immunoSEQ multiplex PCR. Among some 190,000 clones listed, 81% were seen once. The data belong to a study of blood T cell repertoires in COVID-19. The TCR comes from a woman in her thirties or forties with COVID-19, enrolled during active disease. Sequenced sample: peripheral blood. This sequence joins TRBV5-4 and TRBJ1-1; D is possibly TRBD1 (5 bases). CDR3 in DNA: TGTGCCAGCAGCTCTTTGGGACTTAAGGCGAGCACTGAAGCTTTCTTT. Translating it yields CASSSLGLKASTEAFF.